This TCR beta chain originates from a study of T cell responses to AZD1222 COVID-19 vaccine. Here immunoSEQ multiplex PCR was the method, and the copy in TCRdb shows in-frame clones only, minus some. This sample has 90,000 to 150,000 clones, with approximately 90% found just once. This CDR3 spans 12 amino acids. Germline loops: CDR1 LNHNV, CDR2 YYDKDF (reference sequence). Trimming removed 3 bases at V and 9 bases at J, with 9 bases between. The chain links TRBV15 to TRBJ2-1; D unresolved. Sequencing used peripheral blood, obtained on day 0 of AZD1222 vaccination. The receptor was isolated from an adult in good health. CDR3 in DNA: TGTGCCACCAGCAGGACCGCCGTTGAGCAGTTCTTC. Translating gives CATSRTAVEQFF.